This TCR beta chain was sequenced in a study of OX40 agonist ivuxolimab in advanced cancers. Study as a whole: Every 2 weeks, patients received ivuxolimab intravenously, dosed at 0.01 to 10 mg/kg. Three individuals attained partial responses, comprising one hepatocellular carcinoma case and two cutaneous melanoma cases.

In the case of this clone: The antigen remains unidentified.

V was clipped by 5 bases and J by 1 base, with 11 bases between them. The CDR3 runs 14 residues. Germline V CDR1 and CDR2: MDHEN, SYDVKM. Here immunoSEQ multiplex PCR was the method, and the copy in TCRdb shows in-frame clones only, minus some. The data show about 100,000 clones, approximately 89% seen once. Blood sampling took place at baseline, cycle 4 day 1, and cycle 7 day 1. Study results and limitations: Several nonresponders also turned out to have low normalized T-cell clonal expansion.

The sequence was collected from an adult with an advanced solid tumor such as melanoma, head and neck, liver or kidney cancer. The sample was CD4+ or CD8+ T cells sorted from blood, taken in a trial of the OX40 agonist ivuxolimab. This chain links TRBV28 with TRBJ1-1; no reliable D call. Here the CDR3 reads CASSRPRKNTEAFF. The CDR3 DNA sequence: TGTGCCAGCAGTCGGCCCCGGAAGAACACTGAAGCTTTCTTT.